This T cell receptor beta chain is drawn from a study of T cells in Graves' hyperthyroidism and ophthalmopathy. This CDR3 spans 15 amino acids. Between the trimmed V and J ends, which lost 4 bases and 2 bases, there was a span of 15 bases. CDR1 is SGHKS and CDR2 is YYEKEE in the germline V gene (reference sequence). Diagnostic decisions used clinical symptoms, serum thyroxine and TRAb, thyroid ultrasound and orbital computed tomography. The blood sample predates any ophthalmopathy symptoms, coming from first hyperthyroidism diagnosis. RNA transcripts were the template for amplifying TCR beta CDR3 regions. A set of HTBI primers served as the primers for a first-round RT-PCR of the TCR CDR3. TCRdb reprocessed the multiplex PCR reads with MiXCR, giving one entry per CDR3 protein. The repertoire holds around 700,000 distinct CDR3 sequences, with roughly 20% as singletons. This clonotype appeared a few times.

The sequenced sample was blood. The chain couples TRBV5-5 to TRBJ1-2; a weak D match, TRBD1 (5 bases). This TCR was recovered from a woman aged 50 to 65 with Graves' hyperthyroidism that later progressed to Graves' ophthalmopathy. CDR3 sequence (DNA): TGTGCCAGCAGCCTTTCGGAGGGGTTCAACTATGGCTACACCTTC. It encodes CASSLSEGFNYGYTF.